This T cell receptor (beta chain) is drawn from a study of shared clonotypes between healthy human individuals. This clone was recorded once. As yet, its antigen is unknown. The study drew all its donors from Caucasian adults living in Nashville, Tennessee. Produced via immunoSEQ multiplex PCR; TCRdb's table is partial and in-frame only. The sample consists of 2 million to 2.5 million clones, over 85% of them appearing once. Germline CDR1 and CDR2: MNHNY and SVGAGI (reference sequence). Trimming stripped 6 bases from V and 4 bases from J, with 16 bases between. The CDR3 contains 15 residues. Study conclusions and caveats: Sorted-subset samples were not fully sequenced, rarefaction indicated. Limited genetic and exposure-history diversity came from having few donors. Memory subsets generally showed smaller estimated richness than naive subsets did.

The chain is built from TRBV6-6 and TRBJ2-1; D perhaps matches TRBD2 (5 bases). The sequence came from a man between 18 and 29 years old in good health. Some clones in this sample may be carry-over from other donors' samples. The specimen sequenced was naive CD4+ T cells from PBMCs. The subset was: CD45RA+ positively selected. The CDR3: CASSLTREKYNEQFF. For the CDR3, the DNA is TGTGCCAGCAGCCTCACTAGGGAGAAGTACAATGAGCAGTTCTTC.